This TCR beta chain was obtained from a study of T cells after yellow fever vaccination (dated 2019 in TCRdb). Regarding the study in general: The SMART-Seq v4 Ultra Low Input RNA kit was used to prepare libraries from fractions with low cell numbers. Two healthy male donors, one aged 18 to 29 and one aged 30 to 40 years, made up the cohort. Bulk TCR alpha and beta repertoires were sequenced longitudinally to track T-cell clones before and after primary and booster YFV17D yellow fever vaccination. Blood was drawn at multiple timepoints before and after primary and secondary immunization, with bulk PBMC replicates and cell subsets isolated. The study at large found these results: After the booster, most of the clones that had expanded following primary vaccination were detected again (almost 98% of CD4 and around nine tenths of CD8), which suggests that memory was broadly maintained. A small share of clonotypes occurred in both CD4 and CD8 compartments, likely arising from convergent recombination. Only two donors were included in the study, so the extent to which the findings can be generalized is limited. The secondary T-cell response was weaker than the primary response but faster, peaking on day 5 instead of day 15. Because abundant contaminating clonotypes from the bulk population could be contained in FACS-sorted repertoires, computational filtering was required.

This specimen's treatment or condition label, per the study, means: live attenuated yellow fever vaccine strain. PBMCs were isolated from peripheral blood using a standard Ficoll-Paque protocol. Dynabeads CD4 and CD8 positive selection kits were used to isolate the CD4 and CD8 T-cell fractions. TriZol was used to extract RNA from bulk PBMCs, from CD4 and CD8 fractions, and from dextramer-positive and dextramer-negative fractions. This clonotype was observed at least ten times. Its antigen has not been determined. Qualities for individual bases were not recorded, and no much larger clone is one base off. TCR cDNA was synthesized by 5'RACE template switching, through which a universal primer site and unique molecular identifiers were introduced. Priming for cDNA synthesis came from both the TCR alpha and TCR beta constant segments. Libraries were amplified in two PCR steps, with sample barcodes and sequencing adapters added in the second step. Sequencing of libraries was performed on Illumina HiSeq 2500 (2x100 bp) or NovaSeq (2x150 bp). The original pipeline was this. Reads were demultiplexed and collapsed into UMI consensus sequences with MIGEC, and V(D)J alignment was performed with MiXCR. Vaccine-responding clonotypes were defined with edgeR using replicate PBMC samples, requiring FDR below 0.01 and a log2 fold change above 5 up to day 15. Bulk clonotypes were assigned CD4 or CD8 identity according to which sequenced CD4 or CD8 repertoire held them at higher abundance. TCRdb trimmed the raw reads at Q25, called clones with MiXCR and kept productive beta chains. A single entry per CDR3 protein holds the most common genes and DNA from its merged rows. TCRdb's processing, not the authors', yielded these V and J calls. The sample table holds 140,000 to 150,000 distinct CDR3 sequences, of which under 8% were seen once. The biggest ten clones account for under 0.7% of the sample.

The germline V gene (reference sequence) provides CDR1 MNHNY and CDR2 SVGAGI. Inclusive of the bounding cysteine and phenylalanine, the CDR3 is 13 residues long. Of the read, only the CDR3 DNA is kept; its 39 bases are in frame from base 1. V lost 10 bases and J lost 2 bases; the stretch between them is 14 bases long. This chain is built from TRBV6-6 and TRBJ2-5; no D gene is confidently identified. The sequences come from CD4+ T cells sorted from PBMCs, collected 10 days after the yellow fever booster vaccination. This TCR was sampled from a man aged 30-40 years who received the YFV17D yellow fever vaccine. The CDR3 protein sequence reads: CATTRLAQETQYF. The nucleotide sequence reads TGTGCCACCACCCGGTTGGCACAAGAGACCCAGTACTTC.